Shown below are 3 T cell receptor beta chains from a single sample sequenced in a study of T-cell memory formation after mild COVID-19. Each CDR3 protein is one row after TCRdb ran MiXCR on the 5' RACE reads. The profile shows about 130,000 distinct CDR3 sequences, about a sixth of them singletons. The sequencing sample was made of PBMCs or a T cell subset sorted from them (not recorded which). The receptors were gathered from a young man who had mild COVID-19 (a few samples of this study predate the infection). Cell type and time point are not known.

CDR3 amino acids: CASSYSISQRGTYEQYF. As DNA, the CDR3 is TGTGCCAGCAGTTACTCGATCAGCCAGCGGGGGACCTACGAGCAGTACTTC. The chain carries TRBV6-2 or TRBV6-3 and TRBJ2-7, with 8 bases that match TRBD2. The V and J ends lost 0 bases and 2 bases, in that order; junction bases with no gene match: 9. The CDR3 extends over 17 amino acids. The germline CDR1 and CDR2 sequences are MNHEY and SVGEGT.

CDR3 amino acids: CASSRGTVFNEQFF. In DNA form, the CDR3 reads TGTGCCAGCAGCCGCGGGACAGTTTTTAATGAGCAGTTCTTC. The chain links TRBV7-9 to TRBJ2-1; the D gene is possibly TRBD1 (7 bases). This CDR3 comprises 14 residues. CDR1 and CDR2 from the germline V gene are SEHNR and FQNEAQ (reference sequence). V lost 5 bases, J lost 7 bases, and 15 bases lay in between.

The chain links TRBV5-1 to TRBJ1-4; tentatively, D is TRBD1 (5 bases). V was clipped by 0 bases and J by 0 bases, with 12 bases between them. Germline-derived CDR1 and CDR2 are SGHRS and YFSETQ. The CDR3 loop spans 17 amino acids. Here the CDR3 reads CASSLGRVFATNEKLFF. The CDR3 DNA is TGCGCCAGCAGCTTGGGCAGGGTTTTTGCAACTAATGAAAAACTGTTTTTT.